These 29 T cell receptor beta chains share one sample of origin, sequenced in a study of synovial regulatory T cells in juvenile arthritis. Matched peripheral blood accompanied the synovial fluid taken from each patient with active arthritis. The table came from immunoSEQ multiplex PCR; TCRdb's copy has only in-frame clones and leaves some out. Its clone listing holds around 2,600 clones. Sequencing used Treg cells from the synovium. The receptors come from a donor aged 2-30 years with juvenile idiopathic arthritis.

This clone is classed as medium-sized (0.01 to 0.1%) by frequency. This chain links TRBV5-1 with TRBJ1-5; TCRdb lists TRBD1, though no DNA is available to test this call. The CDR3 is 17 amino acids. No DNA was logged. CDR1 SGHRS and CDR2 YFSETQ come from the germline V gene. CDR3 sequence: CASSCNRIDNRNQPQHF.

V and J are TRBV5-5 and TRBJ2-3; checking the TCRdb D call of TRBD1 is not possible without DNA. CDR3 size: 12 residues. A DNA sequence was not provided. The germline V gene encodes CDR1 SGHKS and CDR2 YYEKEE (reference sequence). CDR3 region: CASSSTTDTQYF.

J is TRBJ2-5 and V is TRBV27; TCRdb designates TRBD1, a call that cannot be tested without DNA. CDR3 length: 15 amino acids. No nucleotide data were recorded. CDR1 and CDR2 from the germline V gene are MNHEY and SMNVEV (reference sequence). The CDR3 protein is CASSPYGHTKETQYF.

This chain links TRBV2 with TRBJ2-2; the TCRdb call, TRBD2, lacks DNA for checking. CDR1 and CDR2 from the germline V gene are SNHLY and FYNNEI. CDR3 length: 14 residues. A DNA sequence was not provided. The CDR3 sequence is CASSEEGGTGELFF.

The J gene is TRBJ2-1, the V gene TRBV6-8; TCRdb picks TRBD2, but there is no DNA to check that call. The germline CDR1 and CDR2 sequences are MNHGY and SAAAGT. CDR3 size: 11 residues. Only the protein sequence is given. CDR3 region: CASSIRSEQFF.

This clone is called medium-sized based on its frequency. The V call is TRBV19, the J call TRBJ2-3; TCRdb names TRBD2, which stays unverified in the absence of DNA. Germline assignment: CDR1 LNHDA and CDR2 SQIVND (reference sequence). The CDR3 consists of 13 residues. DNA is not on record. The CDR3 sequence is CASRTGGTDTQYF.

By frequency, this clone is medium-sized. The chain combines TRBV28 with TRBJ2-7; TCRdb indicates TRBD1, and absent DNA this call remains unverified. This CDR3 has 17 amino acids. DNA was not recorded. The germline gives CDR1 MDHEN, CDR2 SYDVKM. The CDR3 protein is CASSLVRQDLSSYEQYF.

V and J are TRBV7-9 and TRBJ2-2. Germline V gene data show CDR1 as SEHNR and CDR2 as FQNEAQ (reference sequence). There are 16 residues in the CDR3. The coding DNA is unavailable. Here the CDR3 reads CASSLVGSGGPGELFF.

This clone is called medium-sized based on its frequency. This chain connects TRBV9 to TRBJ1-6; TCRdb lists TRBD1, though no DNA is available to test this call. The CDR3 is 14 amino acids. DNA is not recorded here. The germline gives CDR1 SGDLS, CDR2 YYNGEE. CDR3 amino acids: CASTSGTENSPLHF.

This clone registers medium-sized by frequency. V is TRBV19 and J is TRBJ1-2; TCRdb lists TRBD1, though no DNA is available to test this call. Germline V gene data show CDR1 as LNHDA and CDR2 as SQIVND (reference sequence). This CDR3 has 15 residues. No DNA has been recorded. CDR3 sequence: CASSITGTRAYGYTF.

This chain uses TRBV5-1 with TRBJ2-5; with no DNA, the TCRdb D assignment of TRBD1 cannot be verified. Germline CDR1 is SGHRS and CDR2 is YFSETQ. The CDR3 extends over 19 amino acids. The DNA is not on file. The chain's CDR3 is CASRLGNLGQGRPQETQYF.

The chain has TRBV14 and TRBJ2-5. The CDR3 sequence is 15 residues long. The nucleotide record is missing. CDR1 is SGHDN and CDR2 is FVKESK in the germline V gene. Here the CDR3 reads CASSDTQLLKETQYF.

This clone shows up as medium-sized by frequency. The gene calls are TRBV5-8 and TRBJ2-1; as DNA is missing, the TRBD2 call by TCRdb cannot be tested. The CDR3 consists of 14 residues. The DNA is not on file. The germline CDR1 and CDR2 sequences are SGHTS and YDEGEE. The CDR3 here is CASRITLPYNEQFF.

This chain joins TRBV30 and TRBJ1-2; TCRdb reports TRBD1, a call that lacks DNA to check it against. The CDR3 is 14 amino acids. Only the protein is available. In germline, CDR1 is GTSNPN, CDR2 SVGIG (reference sequence). This chain's CDR3 is CAWILVETGNGYTF. Full variable domain (remainder filled in from reference TRBV30 and TRBJ1-2): SQTIHQWPATLVQPVGSPLSLECTVEGTSNPNLYWYRQAAGRGLQLLFYSVGIGQISSEVPQNLSASRPQDRQFILSSKKLLLSDSGFYLCAWILVETGNGYTFGSGTRLTVV.

The chain employs TRBV6-5 and TRBJ2-2; TCRdb calls TRBD1, which cannot be checked without DNA. This CDR3 region has 13 residues. DNA for this receptor is not on file. Germline V lookup: CDR1 MNHEY, CDR2 SVGAGI. The CDR3 protein is CASSRQNTGELFF.

This clone is medium-sized by frequency. This chain joins TRBV11-3 and TRBJ2-7; TCRdb's D gene call, TRBD2, goes unchecked for lack of DNA. The CDR3 has 15 residues. No DNA was logged. The V gene's germline CDR1 is SGHNT and CDR2 YENEEA. The CDR3: CASSTGGLAVGEQYF.

The chain carries TRBV7-2 and TRBJ2-7; TCRdb's D gene call, TRBD2, goes unchecked for lack of DNA. The CDR3 runs 15 residues. Nucleotide data are not available. Germline CDR1 and CDR2: SGHTA and FQGNSA. The CDR3 loop is CASSLRLAGVGEQYF.

This chain links TRBV29-1 with TRBJ2-1; the D gene TCRdb calls, TRBD2, cannot be checked with no DNA. The CDR3 is 15 amino acids. No DNA has been recorded. Germline V gene data show CDR1 as SQVTM and CDR2 as ANQGSEA. CDR3 sequence: CSVAGGTNRYNEQFF.

This chain links TRBV7-9 with TRBJ1-5; TCRdb reports TRBD1, a call that lacks DNA to check it against. The V gene's germline CDR1 is SEHNR and CDR2 FQNEAQ (reference sequence). The CDR3 length is 15 residues. DNA for this receptor is not on file. The CDR3 is CASSLPGQGPRPQHF.

The chain links TRBV2 to TRBJ1-1; absent DNA, TCRdb's TRBD1 call cannot be checked. Germline CDR1 is SNHLY and CDR2 is FYNNEI. The CDR3 spans 14 residues. No DNA is recorded. This CDR3 is CASTRQAVNTEAFF.

V gene TRBV7-9 combines with J gene TRBJ1-4. This CDR3 contains 13 residues. No DNA is given. Germline CDR1 SEHNR, CDR2 FQNEAQ (reference sequence). The CDR3: CASRPGSYSKLFF.

By frequency, this clone registers medium-sized. V gene TRBV19 combines with J gene TRBJ1-1; TCRdb's D gene call, TRBD1, goes unchecked for lack of DNA. The germline V gene encodes CDR1 LNHDA and CDR2 SQIVND (reference sequence). CDR3 length: 13 residues. The protein alone is recorded here. This CDR3 reads CASSPLDSLGAFF. The whole variable domain, remainder taken from reference TRBV19 and TRBJ1-1, is DGGITQSPKYLFRKEGQNVTLSCEQNLNHDAMYWYRQDPGQGLRLIYYSQIVNDFQKGDIAEGYSVSREKKESFPLTVTSAQKNPTAFYLCASSPLDSLGAFFGQGTRLTVV.

The CDR3 loop is CASSLGAGTGANYGYTF. The chain uses TRBV7-1 and TRBJ1-2; TCRdb's assignment of TRBD1 cannot be checked, as there is no DNA. TRBV7-1 is assigned to the ORF class and has an uncertain function. The CDR3 loop spans 17 amino acids. No DNA sequence was recorded.

V usage is TRBV5-5 and J usage is TRBJ2-1. Germline CDR1 and CDR2: SGHKS and YYEKEE (reference sequence). This CDR3 has 15 amino acids. No DNA is given. CDR3 region: CASSLRRDGHNEQFF.

The chain couples TRBV6-1 to TRBJ1-2. This CDR3 comprises 11 residues. The record lacks a DNA sequence. Germline CDR1 is MNHNS and CDR2 is SASEGT. Here the CDR3 reads CASSEAIVVTF.

This clone is labeled medium-sized based on frequency. The chain links TRBV10-1 to TRBJ2-2; with no DNA, the TCRdb D assignment of TRBD2 cannot be verified. CDR1 and CDR2 (germline): WNHNN, SYGVQD (reference sequence). The CDR3 is 15 amino acids. DNA for this receptor is not on file. CDR3 sequence reads: CASSGVATNTGELFF.

V gene TRBV7-9 combines with J gene TRBJ1-2; lacking DNA, the TRBD1 call made by TCRdb goes unchecked. Germline V gene data show CDR1 as SEHNR and CDR2 as FQNEAQ (reference sequence). There are 15 residues in the CDR3. No DNA is listed. The CDR3 region is CASSLTQQGAKGYTF.

By frequency, this clone is large (0.1 to 1%). V usage is TRBV5-1 and J usage is TRBJ2-1; TCRdb picks TRBD1, but there is no DNA to check that call. The CDR3 contains 13 residues. No DNA was logged. Germline V gives CDR1 SGHRS, CDR2 YFSETQ. The CDR3 loop is CASSLGGANDQFF. Full variable domain (missing parts from reference TRBV5-1 and TRBJ2-1): KAGVTQTPRYLIKTRGQQVTLSCSPISGHRSVSWYQQTPGQGLQFLFEYFSETQRNKGNFPGRFSGRQFSNSRSEMNVSTLELGDSALYLCASSLGGANDQFFGPGTRLTVL.

By frequency, this clone is medium-sized (0.01 to 0.1%). The chain couples TRBV18 to TRBJ1-1. This CDR3 contains 12 residues. The DNA is not on file. CDR1 and CDR2 from the germline V gene are KGHSH and LQKENI. The CDR3 protein is CASSPRNTEAFF. Combining the CDR3 with reference TRBV18 and TRBJ1-1 gives the whole variable domain NAGVMQNPRHLVRRRGQEARLRCSPMKGHSHVYWYRQLPEEGLKFMVYLQKENIIDESGMPKERFSAEFPKEGPSILRIQQVVRGDSAAYFCASSPRNTEAFFGQGTRLTVV.